Shown below are 19 T cell receptor beta chains from a single sample sequenced in a study of naive and memory T cell subsets. The study, taken as a whole, reports: Naive repertoires, especially CD8, held a few larger clonotypes, possibly memory cells re-expressing CD45RA.

Their antigen targets remain unknown. Two oligonucleotides, mixed equimolar, formed the beta constant-region primer covering TRBC1 and TRBC2. Nested alpha and beta constant-region primers with the SP2 primer drove four PCR rounds on ligated cDNA. One entry per CDR3 protein results from TCRdb running MiXCR on the UMI-ligation and nested PCR reads. Seen here are about 90,000 distinct CDR3 sequences, around 11% observed once, and the top ten hold over 0.11%. The sequenced material came from naive CD4+ T cells from blood. Every receptor here comes from a human donor in good health.

Only a few counts were recorded for this clonotype. The chain has TRBV29-1 and TRBJ2-7; TRBD2 matches 10 bases. The CDR3 is 17 residues long. After removal of 3 bases from V and 2 bases from J, the junction contained 13 bases not matched to a gene. Germline lookup yields CDR1 SQVTM and CDR2 ANQGSEA. CDR3 sequence (DNA): TGCAGCGTTGATTTCGCCCCCAGCGGGAGGGCCACCTACGAGCAGTACTTC. Translating gives CSVDFAPSGRATYEQYF.

This sequence joins TRBV20-1 and TRBJ2-5; D is unclear. Trimming removed 5 bases from V and 8 bases from J, with 9 bases in between. This CDR3 is built from 10 residues. The germline V gene has CDR1 DFQATT and CDR2 SNEGSKA (reference sequence). CDR3 nucleotide sequence: TGCAGTGCTGCCGGTGCCACCCAGTACTTC. As protein: CSAAGATQYF.

This sequence joins TRBV6-6 and TRBJ1-1, with unresolved D. Trimming cost V 7 bases and J 3 bases, with 9 bases left between them. The germline CDR1 and CDR2 sequences are MNHNY and SVGAGI (reference sequence). The CDR3 is made up of 12 amino acids. This CDR3 is CASTPGDTEAFF. CDR3 DNA: TGTGCCAGCACCCCCGGGGACACTGAAGCTTTCTTT.

This clonotype was picked up many times. The chain joins TRBV3-1 to TRBJ2-2, with TRBD2 identical over 8 bases. The CDR3 spans 15 residues. Germline-derived CDR1 and CDR2 are LGHDT and YNNKEL (reference sequence). J gave up 5 bases and V 0 bases, and 2 bases lay outside the gene matches. The CDR3 DNA follows: TGTGCCAGCAGCCAAGATGGACTAGCAACCGGGGAGCTGTTTTTT. Translated, it gives CASSQDGLATGELFF.

The chain recombines TRBV20-1 with TRBJ1-2; D is possibly TRBD1 (5 bases). Looked up from germline, CDR1 is DFQATT and CDR2 is SNEGSKA (reference sequence). The V and J ends lost 6 bases and 7 bases respectively, with 18 bases between them. The CDR3 sequence is 13 residues long. This CDR3 reads CSAEPGVLAGYTF. CDR3 nucleotide sequence: TGCAGTGCCGAACCGGGGGTTTTGGCTGGCTACACCTTC.

The chain recombines TRBV27 with TRBJ2-3; TRBD2 matches at 12 bases. Per the germline V gene, CDR1 is MNHEY and CDR2 is SMNVEV (reference sequence). Trimming took 5 bases from V and 7 from J; bases not matched to a gene: 13. This CDR3 contains 17 residues. The CDR3 DNA follows: TGTGCCAGCAGTCACCCACTAGCGGGGGGCGGGGTGAATACGCAGTATTTT. It translates to CASSHPLAGGGVNTQYF.

This clonotype appeared a few times. This chain connects TRBV7-2 to TRBJ2-1, with D unresolved. Trimming pared 3 bases from V and 7 bases from J, leaving 13 bases between. CDR1 SGHTA and CDR2 FQGNSA come from the germline V gene. This CDR3 contains 14 residues. The CDR3 bases are TGTGCCAGCAGCTTTATCCTACTGGCTAATGAGCAGTTCTTC. Residues: CASSFILLANEQFF.

The table lists this clonotype with a few counts. The V and J genes are TRBV4-2 and TRBJ1-5; D perhaps matches TRBD1 (5 bases). CDR3 length: 15 amino acids. With 4 bases removed from V and 7 bases from J, the gap between germline ends came to 17 bases. The germline gives CDR1 LGHNA, CDR2 YNFKEQ. The CDR3 DNA sequence: TGTGCCAGCAGCCTAGCAGGCAGGGCCACGCAGCCCCAGCATTTT. It encodes CASSLAGRATQPQHF.

This clonotype was detected only a few times. The chain combines TRBV28 with TRBJ1-5; D is unclear. This CDR3 spans 14 amino acids. Germline V gene lookup returns CDR1 MDHEN and CDR2 SYDVKM. V lost 5 bases, J lost 5 bases, and 13 bases lay in between. CDR3: CASSIQWGYQPQHF. The CDR3, as DNA: TGTGCCAGCAGTATACAGTGGGGTTATCAGCCCCAGCATTTT.

The chain couples TRBV7-9 to TRBJ2-7, with 11 bases lining up with TRBD2. With 11 bases clipped from V and 9 bases from J, the junction kept 12 bases outside the gene matches. This CDR3 is 13 amino acids long. The germline gives CDR1 SEHNR, CDR2 FQNEAQ (reference sequence). CDR3 amino acids: CAGETSGAFGQYF. The CDR3 DNA reads TGTGCCGGCGAGACTAGCGGGGCGTTCGGGCAGTACTTC.

This clonotype was counted only a few times. DNA for the CDR3: TGTGCCAGCTGGACTAGCGGGAGGGCCGGGGAGACCCAGTACTTC. The encoded protein is CASWTSGRAGETQYF. J is TRBJ2-5 and V is TRBV6-2 or TRBV6-3, with 15 bases fitting TRBD2. From germline, CDR1 is MNHEY and CDR2 SVGEGT. J lost 5 bases, V lost 8 bases, and 6 bases had no gene match. There are 15 residues in the CDR3.

This chain links TRBV5-6 with TRBJ1-1, with D perhaps matching TRBD1 (6 bases). Per the germline V gene, CDR1 is SGHDT and CDR2 is YYEEEE. The CDR3 has 13 residues. V was shortened by 5 bases and J by 4 bases, with 12 bases between the two germline ends. CDR3 coding DNA: TGTGCCAGCAGAGTCAGGGGTCTCACTGAAGCTTTCTTT. It translates to CASRVRGLTEAFF.

In DNA, the CDR3 is TGCGCCAGCAGCTTGTTATTTGGGACCGGGGAGCTGTTTTTT. Encoded protein: CASSLLFGTGELFF. The genes are TRBV5-1 and TRBJ2-2; D is undetermined. CDR1 and CDR2 from the germline V gene are SGHRS and YFSETQ. The germline V and J ends were trimmed by 1 base and 5 bases, with 9 bases remaining between them. The CDR3 is 14 amino acids.

This clonotype was picked up many times. This chain joins TRBV20-1 and TRBJ2-3; tentatively, D is TRBD2 (6 bases). Germline CDR1 and CDR2: DFQATT and SNEGSKA (reference sequence). V was clipped by 1 base and J by 1 base, with 9 bases between them. This CDR3 region has 14 residues. The CDR3 is CSARVAGRTDTQYF. The CDR3 nucleotides are TGCAGTGCTAGAGTGGCGGGACGCACAGATACGCAGTATTTT.

V gene TRBV27 combines with J gene TRBJ2-5; D unresolved. The CDR3 is 13 residues long. V lost 5 bases and J lost 4, with 11 bases in between. In germline, CDR1 is MNHEY, CDR2 SMNVEV (reference sequence). CDR3 nucleotides: TGTGCCAGCAGTCCACTTCCCGGAGAGACCCAGTACTTC. This codes for CASSPLPGETQYF.

This chain uses TRBV12-3 or TRBV12-4 with TRBJ2-5, with D perhaps given as TRBD1 or TRBD2 (5 bases each). V was pared by 2 bases and J by 2 bases, with 9 bases between. The CDR3 is 14 residues long. DNA of the CDR3: TGTGCCAGCAGTTTAAGAGGGGCACAAGAGACCCAGTACTTC. Protein product: CASSLRGAQETQYF.

This clonotype was seen ten or more times. The chain has TRBV7-2 and TRBJ2-1, with 13 bases lining up with TRBD2. CDR3 length: 20 amino acids. Trimming at V came to 5 bases and at J to 6 bases, leaving 19 bases not matched to a gene. From germline, CDR1 is SGHTA and CDR2 FQGNSA. The CDR3 bases are TGTGCCAGCAGCCGGGGTTTTGGACTAGCGGGAGAGGAGGGGGGCAATGAGCAGTTCTTC. Protein sequence: CASSRGFGLAGEEGGNEQFF.

Only a few counts were recorded for this clonotype. The chain uses TRBV27 and TRBJ2-1; 11 bases fit TRBD1. V shed 6 bases and J 9 bases; nucleotides not matched to a gene: 7. The CDR3 extends over 14 amino acids. From germline, CDR1 is MNHEY and CDR2 SMNVEV (reference sequence). CDR3 coding DNA: TGTGCCAGCAGGGGGACAGGGGGTATGAGTGAGCAGTTCTTC. It translates to CASRGTGGMSEQFF.

There are a few counts of this clonotype. The chain carries TRBV18 and TRBJ2-1; a weak D match, TRBD1 (6 bases). The CDR3 is made up of 15 amino acids. V was trimmed by 3 bases and J by 2 bases, leaving 11 bases between them. The V gene's germline CDR1 is KGHSH and CDR2 LQKENI. In DNA form, the CDR3 reads TGTGCCAGCTCACCTTTAAAGGGGGCCTACAATGAGCAGTTCTTC. It is translated as CASSPLKGAYNEQFF.